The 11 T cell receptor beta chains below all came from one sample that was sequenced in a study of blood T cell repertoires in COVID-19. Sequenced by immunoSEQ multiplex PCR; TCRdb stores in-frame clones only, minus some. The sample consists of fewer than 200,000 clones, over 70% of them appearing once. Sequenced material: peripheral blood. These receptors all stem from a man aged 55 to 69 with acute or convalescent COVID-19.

CDR3 nucleotides: TGTGCCAGCAGCTTATTAGCGGGGCCGAACAATGAGCAGTTCTTC. This sequence encodes CASSLLAGPNNEQFF. This sequence joins TRBV7-3 and TRBJ2-1; 8 nucleotides line up with TRBD2. CDR3 length: 15 residues. J was trimmed by 5 bases and V by 2 bases; bases with no gene match: 5. The germline V gene has CDR1 SGHTA and CDR2 FQGTGA.

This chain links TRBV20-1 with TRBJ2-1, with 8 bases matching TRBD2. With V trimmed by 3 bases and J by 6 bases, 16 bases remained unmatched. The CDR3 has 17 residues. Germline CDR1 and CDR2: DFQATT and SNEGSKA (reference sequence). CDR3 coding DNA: TGCAGTGCTAGTACGGGTAGCGGGGTGGTCTGGGGCAATGAGCAGTTCTTC. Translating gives CSASTGSGVVWGNEQFF.

In DNA, the CDR3 is TGTGCCAGCAGCTTACTAGCGGGGGGGCCAGAGACCCAGTACTTC. Translated, it gives CASSLLAGGPETQYF. V gene TRBV7-3 combines with J gene TRBJ2-5, with 12 bases aligning to TRBD2. Germline V gives CDR1 SGHTA, CDR2 FQGTGA. The V segment lost 2 bases and the J segment 4 bases; nucleotides outside the gene matches: 2. The CDR3 contains 15 residues.

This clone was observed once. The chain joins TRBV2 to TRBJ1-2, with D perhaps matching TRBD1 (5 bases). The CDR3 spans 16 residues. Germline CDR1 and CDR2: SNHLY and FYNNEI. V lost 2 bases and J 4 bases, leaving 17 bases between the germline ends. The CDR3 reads CASSERGGVPPYGYTF. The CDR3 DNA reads TGTGCCAGCAGTGAAAGGGGAGGGGTTCCTCCCTATGGCTACACCTTC.

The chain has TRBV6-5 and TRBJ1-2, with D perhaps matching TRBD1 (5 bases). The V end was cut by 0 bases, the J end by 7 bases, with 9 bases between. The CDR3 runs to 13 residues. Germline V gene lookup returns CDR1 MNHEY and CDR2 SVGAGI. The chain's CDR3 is CASSYSSGPGYTF. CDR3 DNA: TGTGCCAGCAGTTACTCTTCAGGGCCTGGCTACACCTTC.

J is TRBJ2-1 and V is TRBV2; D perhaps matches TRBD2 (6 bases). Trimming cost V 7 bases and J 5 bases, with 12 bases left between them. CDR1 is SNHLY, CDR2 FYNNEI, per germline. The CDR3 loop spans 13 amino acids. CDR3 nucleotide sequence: TGTGCCAGCAAACTAGCTCCCAACAATGAGCAGTTCTTC. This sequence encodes CASKLAPNNEQFF.

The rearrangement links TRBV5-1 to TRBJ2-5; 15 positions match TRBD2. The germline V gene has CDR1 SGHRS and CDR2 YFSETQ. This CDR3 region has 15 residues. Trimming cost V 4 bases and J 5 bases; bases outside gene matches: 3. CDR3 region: CASSPGLAGGETQYF. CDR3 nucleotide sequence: TGCGCCAGCAGCCCGGGACTAGCGGGAGGCGAGACCCAGTACTTC.

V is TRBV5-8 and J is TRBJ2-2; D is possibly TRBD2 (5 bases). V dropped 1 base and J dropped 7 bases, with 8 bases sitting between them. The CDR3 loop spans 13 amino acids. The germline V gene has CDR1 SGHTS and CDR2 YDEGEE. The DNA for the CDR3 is TGTGCCAGCAGCTTGTTTGGAGGCGGGGAGCTGTTTTTT. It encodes CASSLFGGGELFF.

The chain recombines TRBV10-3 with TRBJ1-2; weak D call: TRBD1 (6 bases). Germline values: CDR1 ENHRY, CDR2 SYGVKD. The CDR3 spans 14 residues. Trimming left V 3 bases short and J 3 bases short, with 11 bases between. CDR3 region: CAISEGGGDYGYTF. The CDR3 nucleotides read TGTGCCATCAGTGAAGGGGGAGGGGACTATGGCTACACCTTC.

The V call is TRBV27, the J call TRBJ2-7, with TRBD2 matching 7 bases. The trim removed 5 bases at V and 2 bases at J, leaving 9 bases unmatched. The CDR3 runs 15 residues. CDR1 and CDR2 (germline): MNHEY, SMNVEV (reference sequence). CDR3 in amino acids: CASSPRDYPTYEQYF. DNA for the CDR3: TGTGCCAGCAGTCCGCGGGACTATCCAACCTACGAGCAGTACTTC.

The CDR3 nucleotides read TGTGCCAGCAGCTTGCCACCTCCGGGACAGGGCAACTCCTATAATTCACCCCTCCACTTT. Translating gives CASSLPPPGQGNSYNSPLHF. The chain combines TRBV5-8 with TRBJ1-6; TRBD1 aligns across 9 bases. Germline CDR1 and CDR2: SGHTS and YDEGEE. With V trimmed by 1 base and J by 0 bases, 11 bases remained unmatched. This CDR3 spans 20 amino acids.